The clone carrying this TCR beta chain was detected once. The data belong to a study of T cell changes during pregnancy in multiple sclerosis. CDR3 length equals 15 residues. V was trimmed by 5 bases and J by 7 bases, leaving 15 bases between them. Per the germline V gene, CDR1 is SEHNR and CDR2 is FQNEAQ (reference sequence). Assay used: immunoSEQ multiplex PCR; TCRdb lists only in-frame clones, some missing. The data show about 68,000 clones, 90% seen once. This chain joins TRBV7-9 and TRBJ1-6; perhaps TRBD1 as D (6 bases). The TCR originated in a female donor with multiple sclerosis, enrolled in a pregnancy study. Material: peripheral blood, obtained in the third trimester of pregnancy. In DNA, the CDR3 is TGTGCCAGCAGCCCTCCGGGACAAGAAAATTCACCCCTCCACTTT. This sequence encodes CASSPPGQENSPLHF. The variable domain in full, with the rest retrieved from reference TRBV7-9 and TRBJ1-6, is DTGVSQNPRHKITKRGQNVTFRCDPISEHNRLYWYRQTLGQGPEFLTYFQNEAQLEKSRLLSDRFSAERPKGSFSTLEIQRTEQGDSAMYLCASSPPGQENSPLHFGNGTRLTVT.